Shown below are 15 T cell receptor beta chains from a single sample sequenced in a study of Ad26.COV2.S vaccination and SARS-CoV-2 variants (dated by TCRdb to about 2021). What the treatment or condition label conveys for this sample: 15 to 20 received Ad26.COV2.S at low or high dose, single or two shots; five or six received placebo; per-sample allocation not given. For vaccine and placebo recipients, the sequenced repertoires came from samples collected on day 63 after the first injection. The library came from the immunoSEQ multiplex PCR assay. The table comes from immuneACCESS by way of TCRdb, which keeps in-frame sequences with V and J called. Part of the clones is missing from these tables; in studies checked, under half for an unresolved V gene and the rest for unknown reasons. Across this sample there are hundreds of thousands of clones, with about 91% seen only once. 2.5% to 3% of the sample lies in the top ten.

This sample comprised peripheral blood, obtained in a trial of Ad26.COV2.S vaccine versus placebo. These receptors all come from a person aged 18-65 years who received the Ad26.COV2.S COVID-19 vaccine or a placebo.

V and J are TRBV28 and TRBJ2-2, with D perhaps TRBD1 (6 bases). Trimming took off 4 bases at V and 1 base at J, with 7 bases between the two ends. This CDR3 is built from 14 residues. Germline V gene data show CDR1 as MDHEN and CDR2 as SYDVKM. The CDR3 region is CASSSRGNTGELFF. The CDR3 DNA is TGTGCCAGCAGTTCCAGGGGGAACACCGGGGAGCTGTTTTTT.

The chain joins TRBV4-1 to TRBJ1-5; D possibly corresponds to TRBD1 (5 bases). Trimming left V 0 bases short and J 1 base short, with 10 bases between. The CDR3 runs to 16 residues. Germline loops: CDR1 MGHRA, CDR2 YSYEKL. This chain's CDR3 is CASSQDSGGSNQPQHF. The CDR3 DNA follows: TGCGCCAGCAGCCAAGATTCGGGGGGAAGCAATCAGCCCCAGCATTTT.

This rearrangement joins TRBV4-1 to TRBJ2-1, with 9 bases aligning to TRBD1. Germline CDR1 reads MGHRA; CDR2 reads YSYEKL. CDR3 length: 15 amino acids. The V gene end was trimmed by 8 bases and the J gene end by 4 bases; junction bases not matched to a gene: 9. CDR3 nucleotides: TGCGCCAGCCAGCGGGGACAGGGCTTTTACAATGAGCAGTTCTTC. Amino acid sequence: CASQRGQGFYNEQFF.

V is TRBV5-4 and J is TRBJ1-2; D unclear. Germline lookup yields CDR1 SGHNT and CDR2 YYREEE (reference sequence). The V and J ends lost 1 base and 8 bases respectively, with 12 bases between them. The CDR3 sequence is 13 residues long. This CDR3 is CASSLFPSGGYTF. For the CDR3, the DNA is TGTGCCAGCAGCTTGTTCCCGTCGGGGGGCTACACCTTC.

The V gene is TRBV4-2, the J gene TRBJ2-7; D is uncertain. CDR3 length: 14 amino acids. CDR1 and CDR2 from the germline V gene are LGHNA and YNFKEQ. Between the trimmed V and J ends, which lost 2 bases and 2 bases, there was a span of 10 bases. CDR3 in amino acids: CASSQWVGAYEQYF. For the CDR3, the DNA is TGTGCCAGCAGCCAATGGGTGGGTGCCTACGAGCAGTACTTC.

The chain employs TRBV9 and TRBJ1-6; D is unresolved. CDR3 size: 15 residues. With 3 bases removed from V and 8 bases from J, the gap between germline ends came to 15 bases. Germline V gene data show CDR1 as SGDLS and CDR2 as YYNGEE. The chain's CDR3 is CASSDPGRSYSPLHF. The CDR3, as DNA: TGTGCCAGCAGCGACCCGGGGAGAAGTTATTCACCCCTCCACTTT.

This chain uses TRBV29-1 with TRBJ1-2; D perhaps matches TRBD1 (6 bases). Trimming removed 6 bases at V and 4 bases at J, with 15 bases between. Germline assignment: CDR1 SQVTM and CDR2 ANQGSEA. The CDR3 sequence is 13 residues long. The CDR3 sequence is CSVTRTDLYGYTF. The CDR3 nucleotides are TGCAGCGTGACCAGGACAGATCTCTATGGCTACACCTTC.

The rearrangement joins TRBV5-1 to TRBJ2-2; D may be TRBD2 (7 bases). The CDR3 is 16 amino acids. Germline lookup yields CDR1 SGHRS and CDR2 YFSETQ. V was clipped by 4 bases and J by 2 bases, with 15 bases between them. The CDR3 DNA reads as TGCGCCAGCAGCCTATGGGGGGGCCCAAACACCGGGGAGCTGTTTTTT. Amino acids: CASSLWGGPNTGELFF.

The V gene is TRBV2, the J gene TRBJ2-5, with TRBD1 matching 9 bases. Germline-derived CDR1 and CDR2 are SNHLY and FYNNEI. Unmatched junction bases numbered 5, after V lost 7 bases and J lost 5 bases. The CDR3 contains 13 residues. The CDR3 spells CASKDRGGETQYF. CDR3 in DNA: TGTGCCAGCAAGGACAGGGGAGGGGAGACCCAGTACTTC.

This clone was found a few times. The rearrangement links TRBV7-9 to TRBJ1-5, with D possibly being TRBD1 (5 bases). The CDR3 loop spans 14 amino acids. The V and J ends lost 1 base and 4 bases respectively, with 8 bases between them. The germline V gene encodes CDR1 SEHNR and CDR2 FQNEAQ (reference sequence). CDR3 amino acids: CASSLGGVNQPQHF. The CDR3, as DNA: TGTGCCAGCAGCTTAGGGGGGGTTAATCAGCCCCAGCATTTT.

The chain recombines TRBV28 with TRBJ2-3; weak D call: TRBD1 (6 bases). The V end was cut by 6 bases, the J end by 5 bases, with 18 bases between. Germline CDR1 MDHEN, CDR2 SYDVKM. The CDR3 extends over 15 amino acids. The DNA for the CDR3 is TGTGCCAGCAGCCAGGGGATCCAGATAATAGATACGCAGTATTTT. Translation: CASSQGIQIIDTQYF.

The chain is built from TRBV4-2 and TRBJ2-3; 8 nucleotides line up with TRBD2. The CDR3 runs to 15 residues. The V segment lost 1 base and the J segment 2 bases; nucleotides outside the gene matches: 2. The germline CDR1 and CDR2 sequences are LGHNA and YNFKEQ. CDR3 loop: CASSQASGYTDTQYF. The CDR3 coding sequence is TGTGCCAGCAGCCAAGCTAGCGGGTACACAGATACGCAGTATTTT.

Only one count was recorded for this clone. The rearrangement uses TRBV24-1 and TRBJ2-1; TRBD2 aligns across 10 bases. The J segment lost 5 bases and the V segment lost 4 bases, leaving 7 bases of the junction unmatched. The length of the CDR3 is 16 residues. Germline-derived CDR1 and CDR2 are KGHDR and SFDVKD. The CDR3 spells CATSDLSGRGDNEQFF. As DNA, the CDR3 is TGTGCCACCAGTGACCTGAGCGGGAGGGGCGACAATGAGCAGTTCTTC.

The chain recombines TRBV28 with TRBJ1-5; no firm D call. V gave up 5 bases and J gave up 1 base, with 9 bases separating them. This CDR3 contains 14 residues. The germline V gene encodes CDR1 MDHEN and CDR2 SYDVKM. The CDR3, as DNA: TGTGCCAGCAGTCCACCGGACAGCAATCAGCCCCAGCATTTT. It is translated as CASSPPDSNQPQHF.

Written as DNA, the CDR3 is TGTGCCAGCAGCCGATCCTACGAGCAGTACTTC. Its translation is CASSRSYEQYF. The chain employs TRBV5-5 and TRBJ2-7; no reliable D call. Germline lookup yields CDR1 SGHKS and CDR2 YYEKEE (reference sequence). This CDR3 comprises 11 residues. Trimming shortened V by 4 bases and J by 1 base, and 3 bases separated the two germline ends.